The 19 T cell receptor beta chains given below trace back to one sample, sequenced in a study of cytomegalovirus exposure and HLA in healthy donors. Produced via immunoSEQ multiplex PCR; TCRdb's table is partial and in-frame only. The sample includes hundreds of thousands of clones, less than 90% of them seen just once. The sample comprised PBMCs. All receptors come from a man aged 18 to 29 in good health and CMV-seropositive.

This clone came up once. The chain employs TRBV6-5 and TRBJ2-1, with TRBD2 matching over 9 bases. Germline V gene data show CDR1 as MNHEY and CDR2 as SVGAGI. The CDR3 length is 15 residues. Trimming cost V 6 bases and J 2 bases; bases outside gene matches: 5. The CDR3 reads CASSLAGVAYNEQFF. In DNA form, the CDR3 reads TGTGCCAGCAGCTTAGCGGGAGTAGCCTACAATGAGCAGTTCTTC.

The chain uses TRBV6-1 and TRBJ1-5; D is ambiguous. Trimming cost V 6 bases and J 1 base, with 10 bases left between them. CDR3 length: 14 residues. Looked up from germline, CDR1 is MNHNS and CDR2 is SASEGT. CDR3 sequence reads: CASRGRLSNQPQHF. CDR3 DNA: TGTGCCAGCAGAGGACGGCTGAGCAATCAGCCCCAGCATTTT.

The chain has TRBV27 and TRBJ2-3; a possible D gene is TRBD2 (5 bases). This CDR3 has 14 residues. Trimming left V 6 bases short and J 1 base short, with 11 bases between. The germline V gene has CDR1 MNHEY and CDR2 SMNVEV (reference sequence). The CDR3 sequence is CASSRGFGTDTQYF. DNA of the CDR3: TGTGCCAGCAGCCGAGGGTTTGGCACAGATACGCAGTATTTT.

This clone appeared once. The CDR3: CAWSLPPINYGYTF. The CDR3 nucleotides are TGTGCCTGGAGTCTACCTCCCATTAACTATGGCTACACCTTC. The chain links TRBV30 to TRBJ1-2, with D uncertain. The V end lost 2 bases, the J end lost 1 base, and 11 bases lay between the germline ends. Germline V lookup: CDR1 GTSNPN, CDR2 SVGIG (reference sequence). The CDR3 has 14 amino acids.

This rearrangement joins TRBV27 to TRBJ2-7; D is perhaps TRBD1 (6 bases). Per germline, CDR1 MNHEY and CDR2 SMNVEV (reference sequence). The V end was cut by 5 bases, the J end by 8 bases, with 16 bases between. This CDR3 region has 13 residues. The CDR3 loop reads CASSERTALKQYF. For the CDR3, the DNA is TGTGCCAGCAGTGAGAGGACAGCTCTGAAGCAGTACTTC.

The chain couples TRBV27 to TRBJ1-1; D unresolved. This CDR3 has 14 residues. Looked up from germline, CDR1 is MNHEY and CDR2 is SMNVEV (reference sequence). V was clipped by 6 bases and J by 4 bases, with 15 bases between them. The CDR3 DNA reads TGTGCCAGCAGATCTCCTGGCGGTGCCACTGAAGCTTTCTTT. Translated, it gives CASRSPGGATEAFF.

This clone was seen once. CDR3 nucleotide sequence: TGTGCCAGCAGCTTAGTTGGCACCCCGGGTGGCAATCAGCCCCAGCATTTT. Translating it yields CASSLVGTPGGNQPQHF. The chain employs TRBV7-2 and TRBJ1-5; D uncertain. CDR1 and CDR2 from the germline V gene are SGHTA and FQGNSA. The CDR3 extends over 17 amino acids. The V end was cut by 1 base, the J end by 2 bases, with 15 bases between.

CDR3 sequence: CASSLFRGGPYGYTF. CDR3 DNA sequence: TGCGCCAGCAGCTTATTCCGGGGGGGCCCCTATGGCTACACCTTC. The chain combines TRBV5-1 with TRBJ1-2; possibly TRBD1 for D (6 bases). Germline V CDR1 and CDR2: SGHRS, YFSETQ. V dropped 2 bases and J dropped 4 bases, with 15 bases sitting between them. The CDR3 spans 15 residues. The whole variable domain, filled in from reference TRBV5-1 and TRBJ1-2, reads KAGVTQTPRYLIKTRGQQVTLSCSPISGHRSVSWYQQTPGQGLQFLFEYFSETQRNKGNFPGRFSGRQFSNSRSEMNVSTLELGDSALYLCASSLFRGGPYGYTFGSGTRLTVV.

On this clone: Distinct nucleotide sequences in the sample also encode this CDR3. The chain couples TRBV5-1 to TRBJ2-1; D not resolved. Germline values: CDR1 SGHRS, CDR2 YFSETQ. V was pared by 2 bases and J by 6 bases, with 12 bases between. This CDR3 has 14 amino acids. CDR3 protein: CASSLLAGRNEQFF. DNA of the CDR3: TGCGCCAGCAGCTTACTTGCAGGACGCAATGAGCAGTTCTTC.

This rearrangement joins TRBV5-1 to TRBJ1-1; D is uncertain. Germline V CDR1 and CDR2: SGHRS, YFSETQ. This CDR3 spans 15 amino acids. V was clipped by 2 bases and J by 1 base, with 12 bases between them. This chain's CDR3 is CASSFYGNGNTEAFF. In DNA form, the CDR3 reads TGCGCCAGCAGCTTTTATGGAAATGGGAACACTGAAGCTTTCTTT. The whole variable domain, filled in from reference TRBV5-1 and TRBJ1-1, reads KAGVTQTPRYLIKTRGQQVTLSCSPISGHRSVSWYQQTPGQGLQFLFEYFSETQRNKGNFPGRFSGRQFSNSRSEMNVSTLELGDSALYLCASSFYGNGNTEAFFGQGTRLTVV.

The CDR3 loop reads CASSLSGQGIYKESQYF. CDR3 DNA sequence: TGTGCCAGCAGCCTAAGTGGACAGGGGATTTATAAGGAATCGCAGTATTTT. This rearrangement joins TRBV5-4 to TRBJ2-3; 9 nucleotides line up with TRBD1. Germline values: CDR1 SGHNT, CDR2 YYREEE (reference sequence). The CDR3 runs 17 residues. Unmatched junction bases numbered 19, after V lost 4 bases and J lost 10 bases.

The V call is TRBV7-7, the J call TRBJ2-2, with D tentatively TRBD1 or TRBD2 (7 bases each). The CDR3 sequence is 16 residues long. Trimming stripped 5 bases from V and 4 bases from J, with 17 bases between. The germline V gene encodes CDR1 SSHAT and CDR2 FNYEAQ (reference sequence). CDR3 in amino acids: CASSPTTGRVTGELFF. Here the CDR3 DNA reads TGTGCCAGCAGCCCTACGACAGGGAGGGTCACCGGGGAGCTGTTTTTT.

The V call is TRBV9, the J call TRBJ1-2; D possibly corresponds to TRBD1 (5 bases). V lost 3 bases and J 7 bases, leaving 19 bases between the germline ends. CDR3 size: 15 residues. Germline CDR1 and CDR2: SGDLS and YYNGEE. CDR3 residues: CASSGQPSGLGGYTF. In DNA form, the CDR3 reads TGTGCCAGCAGCGGACAGCCCTCGGGACTCGGTGGCTACACCTTC.

J is TRBJ2-1 and V is TRBV29-1; 12 nucleotides align to TRBD2. CDR3 length: 16 amino acids. CDR1 and CDR2 from the germline V gene are SQVTM and ANQGSEA. Trimming at V came to 6 bases and at J to 0 bases, leaving 6 bases not matched to a gene. The CDR3, as DNA: TGCAGCGTGGAACTAGCGGGAGGAAGCTCCTACAATGAGCAGTTCTTC. Protein sequence: CSVELAGGSSYNEQFF.

As concerns this clone: Other DNA variants within this sample encode the same CDR3. V usage is TRBV18 and J usage is TRBJ2-7; 8 nucleotides match TRBD1. This CDR3 spans 13 amino acids. With V trimmed by 2 bases and J by 3 bases, 0 bases remained unmatched. CDR1 is KGHSH, CDR2 LQKENI, per germline. DNA for the CDR3: TGTGCCAGCTCACCAACAGGGGGCTACGAGCAGTACTTC. Translating gives CASSPTGGYEQYF. Filled out from reference TRBV18 and TRBJ2-7, the complete variable domain reads NAGVMQNPRHLVRRRGQEARLRCSPMKGHSHVYWYRQLPEEGLKFMVYLQKENIIDESGMPKERFSAEFPKEGPSILRIQQVVRGDSAAYFCASSPTGGYEQYFGPGTRLTVT.

This chain links TRBV6-5 with TRBJ2-7, with D perhaps TRBD2 (7 bases). V dropped 10 bases and J dropped 6 bases, with 19 bases sitting between them. This CDR3 region has 13 residues. In germline, CDR1 is MNHEY, CDR2 SVGAGI. The DNA of the CDR3 is TGTGCCACCGAAAGGGGGGGTGGTGGCGAGCAGTACTTC. Protein sequence: CATERGGGGEQYF.

The chain uses TRBV13 and TRBJ2-3; 10 bases agree with TRBD1. Germline lookup yields CDR1 PRHDT and CDR2 FYEKMQ (reference sequence). Losses at the gene ends were 7 bases for V and 3 bases for J; bases not matched to a gene: 13. This CDR3 is built from 17 residues. CDR3 coding DNA: TGTGCCAGCAACATCAACCGGGGGACAGGGGTAACAGATACGCAGTATTTT. Its translation: CASNINRGTGVTDTQYF.

The V gene is TRBV27, the J gene TRBJ2-1; TRBD2 matches 9 bases. V shed 2 bases and J 4 bases; nucleotides not matched to a gene: 3. Germline CDR1 MNHEY, CDR2 SMNVEV (reference sequence). CDR3 length: 15 amino acids. Written as DNA, the CDR3 is TGTGCCAGCAGTTTACGAACTAGCGGGTACAATGAGCAGTTCTTC. This sequence encodes CASSLRTSGYNEQFF.

This clone has only a few counts. J is TRBJ2-1 and V is TRBV9; D tentatively fits TRBD1 or TRBD2 (6 bases each). From germline, CDR1 is SGDLS and CDR2 YYNGEE. Trimming removed 3 bases from V and 7 bases from J, with 17 bases in between. The CDR3 extends over 15 amino acids. The CDR3 loop is CASSEAPGARNEQFF. In DNA, the CDR3 is TGTGCCAGCAGCGAGGCCCCGGGGGCGAGGAATGAGCAGTTCTTC.